The following is a T cell receptor beta chain sequence with its context. The data were taken from a study of control samples from healthy donors and cancer patients. Generated by immunoSEQ multiplex PCR, the TCRdb table keeps only in-frame clones and is missing some. The table records tens of thousands of clones, around nine tenths of them present only once. Sequencing was carried out using PBMCs. This clonotype was sampled from a woman in her thirties or forties with lung cancer.

CDR3 sequence: CASSSGAGNTGELFF. CDR3 in DNA: TGTGCCAGCAGCTCTGGTGCGGGGAACACCGGGGAGCTGTTTTTT. The chain couples TRBV7-7 to TRBJ2-2; TRBD2 might be the D (5 bases). Trimming shortened V by 4 bases and J by 1 base, and 10 bases separated the two germline ends. This CDR3 is 15 amino acids long. CDR1 is SSHAT and CDR2 is FNYEAQ in the germline V gene (reference sequence).